This T cell receptor (beta chain) is drawn from a study of shared clonotypes between healthy human individuals. Study-level background: Each donor had three CD4 naive, three CD4 memory, two CD8 naive and one CD8 memory plate.

Using immunoSEQ multiplex PCR, the repertoire was profiled, and TCRdb retains in-frame clones only, with some absent. The sample records approximately 700,000 clones, about three quarters being singletons. This CDR3 is 15 amino acids long. The germline V and J ends were trimmed by 1 base and 1 base, with 10 bases remaining between them. Germline values: CDR1 MNHNS, CDR2 SASEGT. This sequence joins TRBV6-1 and TRBJ1-1, with a tentative D call TRBD1 (5 bases). The sequence was collected from a woman aged 30 to 39 in good health. Material for sequencing was memory CD4+ T cells sorted from blood. Noted subset: CD45RA-negative fraction. The CDR3 coding sequence is TGTGCCAGCAGTGAAGGCAGTACAGGGAACACTGAAGCTTTCTTT. It yields the protein CASSEGSTGNTEAFF.